This TCR beta chain was sequenced in a study of shared clonotypes between healthy human individuals. Study-wide background: Three plates were used per donor for CD4 naive, three for CD4 memory, two for CD8 naive and one for CD8 memory.

Original analysis: Filtering differed for immunoSEQ, which gave only junction sequences without quality scores. Profiling relied on immunoSEQ multiplex PCR, and the TCRdb table lists in-frame clones only, not all of them. V, J and clone size reflect that table, while D and trimming were determined from the DNA. The profile shows approximately 2.1 million clones, just over 90% of them singletons. Study results and caveats: It was expected that sequencing depth would affect clonotype sharing among donors. Relative to clonotypes present in all four donors, those not shared had lower generation probabilities.

A word on this clone: Antigen unknown.

The TCR sequence derives from a man aged 18 to 29 in good health. Some clones in this sample may be carry-over from other donors' samples. The sequencing sample was made of naive CD4+ T cells from PBMCs. Subset noted: CD45RA+ positively selected.

The CDR3 nucleotides read TGTGCCACCAGCAGAGACCAGACTAGCTGGACCTCCTACGAGCAGTACTTC. Protein sequence: CATSRDQTSWTSYEQYF. V is TRBV15 and J is TRBJ2-7, with TRBD2 matching over 7 bases. There are 17 residues in the CDR3. The ends lost 0 bases at V and 0 bases at J; junction bases unmatched: 8. CDR1 and CDR2 (germline): LNHNV, YYDKDF (reference sequence).